The next 20 T cell receptor beta chains were all read from a single sample in a study of shared clonotypes between healthy human individuals. Profiling relied on immunoSEQ multiplex PCR, and the TCRdb table lists in-frame clones only, not all of them. The repertoire holds under 2,000,000 clones, with about 95% as singletons. CD45RO-negative CD8 cells positively selected for CCR7 made up the naive population, which excluded terminally differentiated effector memory CD45RA+ cells. Input material: naive CD8+ T cells sorted from blood. The receptor source for this set is a young man in good health.

The CDR3 nucleotides read TGTGCCACCACCGGGACCGGGACCTCGGCCCCAGATACGCAGTATTTT. It codes for CATTGTGTSAPDTQYF. The V gene is TRBV15, the J gene TRBJ2-3; D assignment may be TRBD1 or TRBD2 (5 bases each). From germline, CDR1 is LNHNV and CDR2 YYDKDF (reference sequence). This CDR3 contains 16 residues. V dropped 7 bases and J dropped 4 bases, with 21 bases sitting between them.

This clone has only a few counts. The rearrangement uses TRBV5-1 and TRBJ2-1; 11 nucleotides line up with TRBD1. Trimming cost V 0 bases and J 8 bases; bases outside gene matches: 10. The CDR3 is 17 residues long. CDR1 and CDR2 (germline): SGHRS, YFSETQ. The chain's CDR3 is CASSLGTGGASQDEQFF. In nucleotides, the CDR3 is TGCGCCAGCAGCTTGGGGACAGGGGGCGCCTCACAGGATGAGCAGTTCTTC.

About this clone itself: The sample carries other DNA sequences with the same CDR3. This sequence joins TRBV11-2 and TRBJ2-7, with unresolved D. The CDR3 runs to 13 residues. The V end was cut by 2 bases, the J end by 2 bases, with 7 bases between. CDR1 is SGHAT, CDR2 FQNNGV, per germline. Here the CDR3 reads CASSLSQPYEQYF. The CDR3 DNA reads TGTGCCAGCAGCTTAAGTCAGCCCTACGAGCAGTACTTC.

As to this clone: The identical CDR3 is also encoded by other nucleotide sequences in the sample. The chain recombines TRBV9 with TRBJ2-1, with 7 bases fitting TRBD2. Unmatched junction bases numbered 1, after V lost 0 bases and J lost 4 bases. CDR1 is SGDLS and CDR2 is YYNGEE in the germline V gene. There are 14 residues in the CDR3. The CDR3 region is CASSVEGGYNEQFF. The CDR3 region has the DNA TGTGCCAGCAGCGTAGAGGGAGGGTACAATGAGCAGTTCTTC.

The chain combines TRBV5-4 with TRBJ2-5, with D uncertain. Germline CDR1 reads SGHNT; CDR2 reads YYREEE (reference sequence). V was shortened by 1 base and J by 3 bases, with 7 bases between the two germline ends. This CDR3 comprises 13 residues. CDR3 loop: CASSLSLEETQYF. The CDR3 bases are TGTGCCAGCAGCTTGTCCTTGGAAGAGACCCAGTACTTC.

The genes are TRBV7-8 and TRBJ2-7; possible D gene TRBD1, 5 bases. The CDR3 runs to 14 residues. Germline lookup yields CDR1 SGHVS and CDR2 FQNEAQ. Trimming removed 5 bases at V and 0 bases at J, with 11 bases between. In nucleotides, the CDR3 is TGTGCCAGCAGCCTGCCCACAGGCTCCTACGAGCAGTACTTC. It translates to CASSLPTGSYEQYF.

V and J are TRBV4-1 and TRBJ1-2; a weak D match, TRBD1 (6 bases). Germline CDR1 MGHRA, CDR2 YSYEKL. Deletions cut 1 base from V and 4 bases from J, with 13 bases between. The CDR3 runs 15 residues. The CDR3 protein is CASSQVPGVAYGYTF. CDR3 nucleotides: TGCGCCAGCAGCCAAGTTCCAGGGGTAGCCTATGGCTACACCTTC.

This clone was counted once. The J gene is TRBJ2-3, the V gene TRBV9; TRBD2 matches at 7 bases. Germline V gene data show CDR1 as SGDLS and CDR2 as YYNGEE. V lost 4 bases and J lost 0; bases outside the gene matches: 8. CDR3 size: 16 residues. CDR3 sequence reads: CASSPGLVGSTDTQYF. The CDR3 DNA reads TGTGCCAGCAGCCCAGGACTAGTGGGTAGCACAGATACGCAGTATTTT.

The CDR3 reads CASSFDSGEDTQYF. The CDR3 nucleotides read TGTGCCAGCAGCTTCGATAGCGGGGAGGATACGCAGTATTTT. The V gene is TRBV5-4, the J gene TRBJ2-3; TRBD2 matches at 8 bases. The junction had 5 bases not matched to a gene; V was cut back by 2 bases and J by 6 bases. Germline values: CDR1 SGHNT, CDR2 YYREEE (reference sequence). This CDR3 is 14 amino acids long.

The chain uses TRBV2 and TRBJ2-1; D uncertain. Germline CDR1 and CDR2: SNHLY and FYNNEI. The length of the CDR3 is 13 residues. The V gene lost 8 bases and the J gene lost 3 bases, with 11 bases spanning the gap. CDR3: CASLRHVYNEQFF. In DNA, the CDR3 is TGTGCCAGCCTCCGACACGTCTACAATGAGCAGTTCTTC.

The rearrangement links TRBV7-6 to TRBJ2-2, with D tentatively TRBD1 (5 bases). Germline CDR1 and CDR2: SGHVS and FNYEAQ. The CDR3 totals 15 residues. With 4 bases removed from V and 5 bases from J, the gap between germline ends came to 14 bases. The CDR3 protein is CASSSPDSGTGELFF. Written as DNA, the CDR3 is TGTGCCAGCAGCTCGCCAGACAGTGGGACCGGGGAGCTGTTTTTT.

The rearrangement uses TRBV27 and TRBJ1-2; D gene uncertain. V lost 4 bases to trimming and J lost 4 bases, with 10 bases between them. CDR1 MNHEY and CDR2 SMNVEV come from the germline V gene (reference sequence). CDR3 size: 13 residues. Here the CDR3 DNA reads TGTGCCAGCAGTTCGTTGAGGGCCTATGGCTACACCTTC. The encoded protein is CASSSLRAYGYTF.

The chain uses TRBV10-1 and TRBJ2-7; a weak D match, TRBD1 (5 bases). The CDR3 is 13 residues long. The germline gives CDR1 WNHNN, CDR2 SYGVQD (reference sequence). V was pared by 5 bases and J by 3 bases, with 11 bases between. The CDR3 spells CASSYDRGYEQYF. CDR3 sequence (DNA): TGCGCCAGCAGTTATGACAGAGGCTACGAGCAGTACTTC.

The rearrangement joins TRBV7-2 to TRBJ2-2, with 9 bases lining up with TRBD2. The CDR3 loop spans 15 amino acids. CDR1 SGHTA and CDR2 FQGNSA come from the germline V gene. The V and J ends lost 6 bases and 6 bases, in that order; junction bases with no gene match: 8. The CDR3 spells CASSISGSLSGELFF. CDR3 DNA: TGTGCCAGCAGTATTAGCGGGAGTCTGTCCGGGGAGCTGTTTTTT.

The chain couples TRBV11-2 to TRBJ2-7, with 9 bases aligning to TRBD2. After removal of 5 bases from V and 3 bases from J, the junction contained 2 bases not matched to a gene. CDR1 is SGHAT, CDR2 FQNNGV, per germline. The CDR3 loop spans 13 amino acids. CDR3 sequence reads: CASSGLASYEQYF. The CDR3 bases are TGTGCCAGCAGCGGACTAGCGAGCTACGAGCAGTACTTC. The whole variable domain, remainder taken from reference TRBV11-2 and TRBJ2-7, is EAGVAQSPRYKIIEKRQSVAFWCNPISGHATLYWYQQILGQGPKLLIQFQNNGVVDDSQLPKDRFSAERLKGVDSTLKIQPAKLEDSAVYLCASSGLASYEQYFGPGTRLTVT.

This rearrangement joins TRBV30 to TRBJ2-2; tentatively, D is TRBD1 (6 bases). The germline CDR1 and CDR2 sequences are GTSNPN and SVGIG (reference sequence). The CDR3 sequence is 18 residues long. The V end was cut by 0 bases, the J end by 6 bases, with 23 bases between. The chain's CDR3 is CAWSVWTLDRPGAGELFF. CDR3 sequence (DNA): TGTGCCTGGAGTGTTTGGACCCTAGACAGGCCCGGGGCCGGGGAGCTGTTTTTT. Full variable domain (missing parts from reference TRBV30 and TRBJ2-2): SQTIHQWPATLVQPVGSPLSLECTVEGTSNPNLYWYRQAAGRGLQLLFYSVGIGQISSEVPQNLSASRPQDRQFILSSKKLLLSDSGFYLCAWSVWTLDRPGAGELFFGEGSRLTVL.

The chain joins TRBV5-6 to TRBJ2-1; D not resolved. The V gene lost 1 base and the J gene lost 6 bases, with 8 bases spanning the gap. Germline CDR1 reads SGHDT; CDR2 reads YYEEEE. The CDR3 covers 13 residues. CDR3 loop: CASSLIGFNEQFF. CDR3 DNA: TGTGCCAGCAGCTTGATAGGGTTCAATGAGCAGTTCTTC. Filled out from reference TRBV5-6 and TRBJ2-1, the complete variable domain reads DAGVTQSPTHLIKTRGQQVTLRCSPKSGHDTVSWYQQALGQGPQFIFQYYEEEERQRGNFPDRFSGHQFPNYSSELNVNALLLGDSALYLCASSLIGFNEQFFGPGTRLTVL.

V usage is TRBV7-9 and J usage is TRBJ2-7, with D possibly TRBD1 on 6 matching bases. V lost 8 bases, J lost 4 bases, and 12 bases lay in between. Germline-derived CDR1 and CDR2 are SEHNR and FQNEAQ (reference sequence). The CDR3 runs to 12 residues. CDR3 sequence (DNA): TGTGCCAGCGATACACAGGGTTACGAGCAGTACTTC. Protein: CASDTQGYEQYF.

J is TRBJ2-1 and V is TRBV30, with D maybe TRBD2 (6 bases). The germline V gene encodes CDR1 GTSNPN and CDR2 SVGIG (reference sequence). V lost 0 bases and J lost 8, with 17 bases in between. The CDR3 is 15 amino acids. The CDR3 sequence: CAWSVDGSGRDEQFF. The CDR3 nucleotides are TGTGCCTGGAGTGTAGACGGGAGTGGTCGGGATGAGCAGTTCTTC.

This chain connects TRBV6-1 to TRBJ2-7, with D tentatively TRBD1 (5 bases). Between the trimmed V and J ends, which lost 3 bases and 2 bases, there was a span of 11 bases. This CDR3 region has 14 residues. Germline lookup yields CDR1 MNHNS and CDR2 SASEGT. This CDR3 is CASSEGLNPYEQYF. In DNA form, the CDR3 reads TGTGCCAGCAGTGAGGGGCTAAACCCCTACGAGCAGTACTTC.